The clone carrying this T cell receptor beta chain was detected only once. The target antigen is unknown. Sequencing was performed with immunoSEQ multiplex PCR; in TCRdb, only in-frame clones are kept and a portion is missing. The data hold around 120,000 clones, with around nine tenths observed a single time. This specimen belongs to a study of T cell responses to AZD1222 COVID-19 vaccine. Study-wide points: Nearly half of spike-specific TCRs reportedly target variant regions that are unmutated in the B.1.351 and B.1.1.7 variants.

The germline V and J ends were trimmed by 2 bases and 3 bases, with 11 bases remaining between them. The CDR3 loop spans 15 amino acids. Germline V lookup: CDR1 MGHRA, CDR2 YSYEKL. The material was peripheral blood, obtained on day 0 of AZD1222 vaccination. The rearrangement links TRBV4-1 to TRBJ1-5; D might be TRBD1 (6 bases). This receptor was identified in an adult in good health. CDR3 coding DNA: TGCGCCAGCAGCCAAACAGGGATAGCCAATCAGCCCCAGCATTTT. This translates into CASSQTGIANQPQHF.